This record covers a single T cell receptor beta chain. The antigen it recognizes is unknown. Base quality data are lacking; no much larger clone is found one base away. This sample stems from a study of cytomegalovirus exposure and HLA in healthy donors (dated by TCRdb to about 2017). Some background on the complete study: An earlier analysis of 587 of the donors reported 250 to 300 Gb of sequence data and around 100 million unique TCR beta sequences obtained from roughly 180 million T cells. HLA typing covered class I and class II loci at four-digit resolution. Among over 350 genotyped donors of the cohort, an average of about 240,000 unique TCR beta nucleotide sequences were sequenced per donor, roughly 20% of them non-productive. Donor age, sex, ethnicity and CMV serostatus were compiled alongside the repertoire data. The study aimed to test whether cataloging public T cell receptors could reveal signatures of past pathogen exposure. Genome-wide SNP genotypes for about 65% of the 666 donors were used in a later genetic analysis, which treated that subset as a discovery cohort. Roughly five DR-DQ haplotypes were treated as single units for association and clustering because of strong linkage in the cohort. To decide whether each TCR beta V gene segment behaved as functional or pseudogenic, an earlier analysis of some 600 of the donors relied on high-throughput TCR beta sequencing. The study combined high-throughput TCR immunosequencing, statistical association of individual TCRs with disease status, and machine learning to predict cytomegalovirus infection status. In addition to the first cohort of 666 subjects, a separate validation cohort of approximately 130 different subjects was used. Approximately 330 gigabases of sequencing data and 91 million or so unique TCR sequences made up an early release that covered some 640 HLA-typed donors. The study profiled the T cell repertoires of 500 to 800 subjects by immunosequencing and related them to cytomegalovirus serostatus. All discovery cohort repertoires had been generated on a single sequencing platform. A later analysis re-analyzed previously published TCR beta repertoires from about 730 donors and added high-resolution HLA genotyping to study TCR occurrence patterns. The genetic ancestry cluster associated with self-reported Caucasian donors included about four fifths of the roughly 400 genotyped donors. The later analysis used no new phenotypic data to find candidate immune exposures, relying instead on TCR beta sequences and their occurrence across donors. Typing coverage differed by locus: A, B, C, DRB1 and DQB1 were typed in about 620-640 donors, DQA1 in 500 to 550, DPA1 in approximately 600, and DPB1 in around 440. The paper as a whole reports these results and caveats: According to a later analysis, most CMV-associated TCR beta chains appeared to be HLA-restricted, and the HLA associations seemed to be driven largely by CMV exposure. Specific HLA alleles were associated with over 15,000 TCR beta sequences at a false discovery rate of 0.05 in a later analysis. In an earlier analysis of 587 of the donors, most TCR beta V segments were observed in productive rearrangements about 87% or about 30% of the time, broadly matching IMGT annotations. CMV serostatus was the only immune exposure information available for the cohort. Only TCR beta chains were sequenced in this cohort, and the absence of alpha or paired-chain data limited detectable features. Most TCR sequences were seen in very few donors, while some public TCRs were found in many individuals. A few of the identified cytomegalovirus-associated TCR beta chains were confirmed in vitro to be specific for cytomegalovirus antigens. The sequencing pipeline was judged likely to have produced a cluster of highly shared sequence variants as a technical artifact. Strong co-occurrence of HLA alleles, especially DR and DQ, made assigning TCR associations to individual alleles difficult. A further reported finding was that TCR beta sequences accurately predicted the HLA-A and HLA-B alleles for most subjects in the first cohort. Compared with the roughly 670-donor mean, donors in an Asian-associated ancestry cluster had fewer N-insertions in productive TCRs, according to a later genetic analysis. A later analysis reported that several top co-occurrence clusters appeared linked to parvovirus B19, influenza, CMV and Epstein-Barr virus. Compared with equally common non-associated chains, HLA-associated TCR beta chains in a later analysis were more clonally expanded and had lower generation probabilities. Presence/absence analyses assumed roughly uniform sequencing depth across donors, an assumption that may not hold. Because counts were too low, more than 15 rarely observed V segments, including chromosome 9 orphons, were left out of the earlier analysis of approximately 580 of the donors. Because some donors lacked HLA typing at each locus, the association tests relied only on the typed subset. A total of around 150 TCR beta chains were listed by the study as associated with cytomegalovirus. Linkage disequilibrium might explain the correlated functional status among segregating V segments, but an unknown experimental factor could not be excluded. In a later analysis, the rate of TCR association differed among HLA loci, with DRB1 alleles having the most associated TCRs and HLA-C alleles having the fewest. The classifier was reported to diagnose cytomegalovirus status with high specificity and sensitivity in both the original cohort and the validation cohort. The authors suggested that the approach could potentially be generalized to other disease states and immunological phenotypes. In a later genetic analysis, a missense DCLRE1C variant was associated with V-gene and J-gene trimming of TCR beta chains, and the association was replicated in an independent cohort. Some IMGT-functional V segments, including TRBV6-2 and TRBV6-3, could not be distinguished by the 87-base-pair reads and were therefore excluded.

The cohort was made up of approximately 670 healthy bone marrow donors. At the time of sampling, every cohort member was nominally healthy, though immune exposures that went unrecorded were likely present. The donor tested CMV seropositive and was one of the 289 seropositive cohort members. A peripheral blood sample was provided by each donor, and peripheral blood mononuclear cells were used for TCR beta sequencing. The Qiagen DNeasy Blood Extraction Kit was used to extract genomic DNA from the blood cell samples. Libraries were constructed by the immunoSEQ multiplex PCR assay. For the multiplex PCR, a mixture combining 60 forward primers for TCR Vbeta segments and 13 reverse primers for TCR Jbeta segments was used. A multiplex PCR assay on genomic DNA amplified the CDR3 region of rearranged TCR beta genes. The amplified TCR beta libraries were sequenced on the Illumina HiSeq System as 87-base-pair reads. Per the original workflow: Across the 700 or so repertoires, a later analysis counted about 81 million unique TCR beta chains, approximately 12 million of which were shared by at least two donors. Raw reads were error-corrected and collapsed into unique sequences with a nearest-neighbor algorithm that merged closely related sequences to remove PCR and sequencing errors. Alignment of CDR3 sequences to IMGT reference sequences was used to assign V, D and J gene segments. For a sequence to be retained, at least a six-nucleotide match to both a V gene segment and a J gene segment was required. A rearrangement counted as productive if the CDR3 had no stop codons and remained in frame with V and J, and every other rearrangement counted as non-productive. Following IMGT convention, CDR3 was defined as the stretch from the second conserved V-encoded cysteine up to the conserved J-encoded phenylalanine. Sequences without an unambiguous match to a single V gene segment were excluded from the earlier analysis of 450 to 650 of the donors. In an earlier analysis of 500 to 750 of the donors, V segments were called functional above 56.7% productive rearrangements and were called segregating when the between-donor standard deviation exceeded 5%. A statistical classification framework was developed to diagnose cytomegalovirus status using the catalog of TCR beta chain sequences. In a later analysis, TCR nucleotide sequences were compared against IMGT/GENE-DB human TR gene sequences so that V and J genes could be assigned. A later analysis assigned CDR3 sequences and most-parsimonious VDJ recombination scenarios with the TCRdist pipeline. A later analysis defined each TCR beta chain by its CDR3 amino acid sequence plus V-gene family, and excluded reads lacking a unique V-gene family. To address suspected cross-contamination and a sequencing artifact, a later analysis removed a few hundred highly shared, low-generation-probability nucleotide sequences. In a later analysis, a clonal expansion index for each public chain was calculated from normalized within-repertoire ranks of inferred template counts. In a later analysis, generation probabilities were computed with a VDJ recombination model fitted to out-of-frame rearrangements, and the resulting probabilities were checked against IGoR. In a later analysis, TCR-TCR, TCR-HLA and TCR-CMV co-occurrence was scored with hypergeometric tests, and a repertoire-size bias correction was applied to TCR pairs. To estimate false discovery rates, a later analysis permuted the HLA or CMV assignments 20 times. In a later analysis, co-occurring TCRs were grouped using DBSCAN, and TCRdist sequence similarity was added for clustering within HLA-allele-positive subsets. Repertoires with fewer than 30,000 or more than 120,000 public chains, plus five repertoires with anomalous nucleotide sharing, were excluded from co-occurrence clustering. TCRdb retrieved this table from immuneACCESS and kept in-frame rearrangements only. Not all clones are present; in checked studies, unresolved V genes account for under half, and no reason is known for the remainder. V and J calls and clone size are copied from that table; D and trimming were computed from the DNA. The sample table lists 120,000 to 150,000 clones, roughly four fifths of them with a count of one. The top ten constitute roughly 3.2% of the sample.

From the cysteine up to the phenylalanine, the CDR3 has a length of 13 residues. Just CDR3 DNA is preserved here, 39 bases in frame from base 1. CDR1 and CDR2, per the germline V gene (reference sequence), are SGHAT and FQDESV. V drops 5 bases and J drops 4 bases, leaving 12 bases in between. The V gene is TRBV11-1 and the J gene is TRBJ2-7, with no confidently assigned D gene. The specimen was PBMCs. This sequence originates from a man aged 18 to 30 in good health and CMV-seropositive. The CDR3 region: CASSPSLSYEQYF. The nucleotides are TGTGCCAGCAGCCCAAGCCTCTCATACGAGCAGTACTTC.